The 32 T cell receptor beta chains below all came from one sample that was sequenced in a study of OX40 agonist ivuxolimab in advanced cancers. The repertoire was sequenced with immunoSEQ multiplex PCR; TCRdb's copy has only in-frame clones and lacks some. The sample contains some 100,000 clones, under 90% of which appear only once. The sequencing here drew on CD4+ or CD8+ T cells sorted from blood, taken in a trial of the OX40 agonist ivuxolimab. These receptors came from an adult with an advanced solid tumor such as melanoma, head and neck, liver or kidney cancer.

The V call is TRBV10-3, the J call TRBJ1-2; 9 bases are shared with TRBD1. The CDR3 consists of 13 residues. Germline assignment: CDR1 ENHRY and CDR2 SYGVKD. V was pared by 5 bases and J by 7 bases, with 5 bases of the junction left unmatched. The CDR3 sequence is CAISLQGAAGYTF. In DNA, the CDR3 is TGTGCCATCAGTCTACAGGGGGCGGCTGGCTACACCTTC.

The chain links TRBV7-2 to TRBJ2-3, with 8 bases aligning to TRBD1. The CDR3 has 15 residues. Unmatched junction bases numbered 13, after V lost 3 bases and J lost 11 bases. Per the germline V gene, CDR1 is SGHTA and CDR2 is FQGNSA. The CDR3 DNA sequence: TGTGCCAGCAGCTTTCGGACAGGGCTCGCTTATGGGCAGTATTTT. Residues: CASSFRTGLAYGQYF.

This clone was recorded a few times. V gene TRBV5-6 combines with J gene TRBJ2-5; D is ambiguous. The CDR3 has 13 amino acids. Germline V gene lookup returns CDR1 SGHDT and CDR2 YYEEEE. The ends were cut back, 0 bases at V and 2 bases at J, with 5 bases in the middle. The CDR3 DNA follows: TGTGCCAGCAGCTTGGGGGGTCAAGAGACCCAGTACTTC. It translates to CASSLGGQETQYF.

The V gene is TRBV15, the J gene TRBJ1-1, with no clear D. This CDR3 is 14 amino acids long. The germline V and J ends were trimmed by 0 bases and 4 bases, with 9 bases remaining between them. CDR1 is LNHNV and CDR2 is YYDKDF in the germline V gene (reference sequence). This CDR3 is CATSRDLGGTEAFF. As DNA, the CDR3 is TGTGCCACCAGCAGAGATTTAGGAGGCACTGAAGCTTTCTTT.

This clone was detected once. CDR3 coding DNA: TGCGCCAGCAGCCAAGATCGGGGGCAGGGAAATCAGCCCCAGCATTTT. Translation gives CASSQDRGQGNQPQHF. This chain links TRBV4-3 with TRBJ1-5, with TRBD1 as a possible D gene (6 bases). Germline V gives CDR1 LGHNA, CDR2 YSLEER. The CDR3 loop spans 16 amino acids. V was pared by 0 bases and J by 4 bases, with 13 bases between.

The chain uses TRBV30 and TRBJ2-2; 9 bases map to TRBD1. Trimming took 5 bases from V and 5 from J; bases not matched to a gene: 15. The CDR3 is made up of 17 amino acids. Germline V gene lookup returns CDR1 GTSNPN and CDR2 SVGIG (reference sequence). The CDR3 loop reads CAWLSTGGGAWTGELFF. The CDR3 DNA reads TGTGCCTGGCTATCGACAGGGGGTGGGGCGTGGACCGGGGAGCTGTTTTTT.

This chain uses TRBV2 with TRBJ1-5; 9 positions agree with TRBD1. CDR1 SNHLY and CDR2 FYNNEI come from the germline V gene. The CDR3 extends over 15 amino acids. V dropped 2 bases and J dropped 6; count of bases not matched to a gene: 5. The CDR3 sequence is CASSERDRVSQPQHF. For the CDR3, the DNA is TGTGCCAGCAGTGAAAGGGACAGGGTCTCTCAGCCCCAGCATTTT.

The chain links TRBV7-8 to TRBJ1-1; D is perhaps TRBD1 (5 bases). The CDR3 consists of 16 residues. In germline, CDR1 is SGHVS, CDR2 FQNEAQ. Deletions cut 5 bases from V and 4 bases from J, with 20 bases between. The CDR3: CASSLIKPGGATEAFF. For the CDR3, the DNA is TGTGCCAGCAGCCTCATAAAGCCTGGAGGGGCCACTGAAGCTTTCTTT.

The V gene is TRBV4-3, the J gene TRBJ1-2; 8 nucleotides match TRBD1. The CDR3 is 16 residues long. J was trimmed by 3 bases and V by 0 bases; bases with no gene match: 6. Germline values: CDR1 LGHNA, CDR2 YSLEER. Written as DNA, the CDR3 is TGCGCCAGCAGCCAAGATTTGACAGGGGCCTACTATGGCTACACCTTC. It is translated as CASSQDLTGAYYGYTF.

The rearrangement uses TRBV2 and TRBJ1-1; no clear D gene. Germline CDR1 and CDR2: SNHLY and FYNNEI. Trimming took 3 bases from V and 2 from J, leaving 10 bases between them. The CDR3 sequence is 14 residues long. CDR3 sequence (DNA): TGTGCCAGCAGTGAGAGGTTAGTTAACACTGAAGCTTTCTTT. Translation: CASSERLVNTEAFF.

The chain links TRBV6-5 to TRBJ1-1; D might be TRBD1 (5 bases). This CDR3 has 13 residues. The germline V gene encodes CDR1 MNHEY and CDR2 SVGAGI. Trimming took off 5 bases at V and 10 bases at J, with 17 bases between the two ends. The CDR3 coding sequence is TGTGCCAGCAGTAGGGACTTAACGGGAACAGCTTTCTTT. Residues: CASSRDLTGTAFF.

Only one count was recorded for this clone. V gene TRBV4-3 combines with J gene TRBJ1-3; unclear D gene. The CDR3 length is 17 residues. Germline lookup yields CDR1 LGHNA and CDR2 YSLEER. Trimming took 1 base from V and 4 from J, leaving 17 bases between them. CDR3 protein: CASSQAPEGNLGNTIYF. CDR3 coding DNA: TGCGCCAGCAGCCAAGCTCCAGAGGGAAACCTAGGAAACACCATATATTTT.

The chain couples TRBV25-1 to TRBJ1-3; D is undetermined. Germline loops: CDR1 MGHDK, CDR2 SYGVNS. The CDR3 spans 14 residues. Trimming left V 5 bases short and J 0 bases short, with 8 bases between. CDR3 sequence: CASSPQPSGNTIYF. The CDR3, as DNA: TGTGCCAGCAGTCCGCAGCCCTCTGGAAACACCATATATTTT.

This chain connects TRBV7-2 to TRBJ1-5, with 7 bases aligning to TRBD1. V lost 1 base and J lost 1; bases outside the gene matches: 1. The CDR3 sequence is 15 residues long. The V gene's germline CDR1 is SGHTA and CDR2 FQGNSA. CDR3 sequence reads: CASSLEGQSNQPQHF. CDR3 DNA: TGTGCCAGCAGCTTAGAGGGACAGAGCAATCAGCCCCAGCATTTT. The complete variable domain, with remaining parts taken from reference TRBV7-2 and TRBJ1-5, reads GAGVSQSPSNKVTEKGKDVELRCDPISGHTALYWYRQSLGQGLEFLIYFQGNSAPDKSGLPSDRFSAERTGGSVSTLTIQRTQQEDSAVYLCASSLEGQSNQPQHFGDGTRLSIL.

The chain combines TRBV5-1 with TRBJ2-1; TRBD2 agrees at 9 bases. The length of the CDR3 is 17 residues. In germline, CDR1 is SGHRS, CDR2 YFSETQ. The V gene end was trimmed by 0 bases and the J gene end by 0 bases; junction bases not matched to a gene: 4. This chain's CDR3 is CASSLDLAGSSYNEQFF. The DNA for the CDR3 is TGCGCCAGCAGCTTGGACCTAGCGGGAAGCTCCTACAATGAGCAGTTCTTC.

The chain recombines TRBV28 with TRBJ2-5; 9 nucleotides line up with TRBD1. The length of the CDR3 is 15 residues. Looked up from germline, CDR1 is MDHEN and CDR2 is SYDVKM. The V segment lost 5 bases and the J segment 2 bases; nucleotides outside the gene matches: 6. CDR3 in amino acids: CASSQTDRGQETQYF. The CDR3 region has the DNA TGTGCCAGCAGTCAGACGGACAGGGGACAAGAGACCCAGTACTTC.

This clone was picked up many times. CDR3 region: CASSTDRGAFF. The DNA for the CDR3 is TGCGCCAGCAGCACGGACAGGGGGGCTTTCTTT. The rearrangement joins TRBV5-1 to TRBJ1-1, with TRBD1 identical over 10 bases. The CDR3 is 11 residues long. CDR1 is SGHRS, CDR2 YFSETQ, per germline. V lost 4 bases, J lost 11 bases, and 2 bases stayed unmatched.

A word on this clone: A junction end diverges from the germline sequence, so it may reflect a read error. The chain uses TRBV19 and TRBJ2-6; 7 bases fit TRBD1. Germline CDR1 and CDR2: LNHDA and SQIVND (reference sequence). This CDR3 region has 18 residues. The CDR3 nucleotides are TGTGCCAGCAGAAACGTGGGACAGTTTAAAGCTGGCGCCAACGTCCTGACTTTC. The encoded protein is CASRNVGQFKAGANVLTF.

This clone was seen only once. The chain couples TRBV5-5 to TRBJ1-2, with D maybe TRBD1 (5 bases). The CDR3 covers 15 residues. Germline CDR1 is SGHKS and CDR2 is YYEKEE (reference sequence). With 4 bases removed from V and 6 bases from J, the gap between germline ends came to 19 bases. The CDR3 reads CASSGQGVRGDGYTF. CDR3 nucleotide sequence: TGTGCCAGCAGCGGGCAGGGAGTGCGCGGCGATGGCTACACCTTC. Complete variable domain (other parts from reference TRBV5-5 and TRBJ1-2): DAGVTQSPTHLIKTRGQQVTLRCSPISGHKSVSWYQQVLGQGPQFIFQYYEKEERGRGNFPDRFSARQFPNYSSELNVNALLLGDSALYLCASSGQGVRGDGYTFGSGTRLTVV.

The chain carries TRBV15 and TRBJ1-6, with unresolved D. Trimming pared 0 bases from V and 0 bases from J, leaving 15 bases between. CDR3 length: 19 amino acids. Germline CDR1 reads LNHNV; CDR2 reads YYDKDF (reference sequence). The CDR3: CATSRDPVGLSSYNSPLHF. The CDR3 nucleotides are TGTGCCACCAGCAGAGACCCTGTTGGCTTAAGCTCCTATAATTCACCCCTCCACTTT.

The chain carries TRBV5-1 and TRBJ2-1, with 11 nucleotides matching TRBD2. The length of the CDR3 is 16 residues. Germline V gene lookup returns CDR1 SGHRS and CDR2 YFSETQ. The J segment lost 7 bases and the V segment lost 7 bases, leaving 13 bases of the junction unmatched. The CDR3 sequence is CASAQLTSGARNEQFF. CDR3 sequence (DNA): TGCGCCAGCGCCCAACTGACTAGCGGGGCCCGGAATGAGCAGTTCTTC. Drawing the rest from reference TRBV5-1 and TRBJ2-1, the complete variable domain is KAGVTQTPRYLIKTRGQQVTLSCSPISGHRSVSWYQQTPGQGLQFLFEYFSETQRNKGNFPGRFSGRQFSNSRSEMNVSTLELGDSALYLCASAQLTSGARNEQFFGPGTRLTVL.

The chain recombines TRBV28 with TRBJ1-6; D is ambiguous. Germline CDR1 and CDR2: MDHEN and SYDVKM. Trimming cost V 4 bases and J 2 bases, with 9 bases left between them. The CDR3 is 15 residues long. CDR3 DNA: TGTGCCAGCAGTTATAGGGCTGCCTATAATTCACCCCTCCACTTT. It encodes CASSYRAAYNSPLHF.

This clone showed up just a few times. This chain uses TRBV6-5 with TRBJ2-7, with D perhaps TRBD1 or TRBD2 (5 bases each). Germline lookup yields CDR1 MNHEY and CDR2 SVGAGI. Between the trimmed V and J ends, which lost 6 bases and 0 bases, there was a span of 12 bases. CDR3 length: 14 residues. The CDR3 DNA is TGTGCCAGCAGCAGGCGAGGGGACTCCTACGAGCAGTACTTC. Encoded protein: CASSRRGDSYEQYF.

The chain has TRBV6-5 and TRBJ1-2; 7 bases align to TRBD1. Germline assignment: CDR1 MNHEY and CDR2 SVGAGI. This CDR3 is built from 13 residues. V gave up 6 bases and J gave up 3 bases; unmatched junction bases: 4. For the CDR3, the DNA is TGTGCCAGCAGCCCCGGGACAGACTATGGCTACACCTTC. Translating it yields CASSPGTDYGYTF.

The chain recombines TRBV10-1 with TRBJ2-2, with D maybe TRBD1 (5 bases). Germline CDR1 is WNHNN and CDR2 is SYGVQD (reference sequence). This CDR3 contains 15 residues. Trimming removed 7 bases at V and 0 bases at J, with 12 bases between. The CDR3 coding sequence is TGCGCCAGCATTCGAGCCAGGGCGAACACCGGGGAGCTGTTTTTT. It is translated as CASIRARANTGELFF.

This clone has just a few counts. The same CDR3 also results from other DNA sequences found in this sample. The CDR3 nucleotides read TGTGCCAGCAGCTTAGATAACAATGAGCAGTTCTTC. This encodes CASSLDNNEQFF. This sequence joins TRBV7-2 and TRBJ2-1; no clear D. Germline values: CDR1 SGHTA, CDR2 FQGNSA. The germline V and J ends were trimmed by 1 base and 5 bases, with 3 bases remaining between them. The CDR3 length is 12 residues.

The chain has TRBV6-4 and TRBJ2-5; D is ambiguous. CDR1 and CDR2 from the germline V gene are MRHNA and SNTAGT. The germline V and J ends were trimmed by 8 bases and 1 base, with 11 bases remaining between them. The CDR3 contains 13 residues. The CDR3 reads CASPRRRQETQYF. CDR3 DNA sequence: TGTGCCAGCCCCAGAAGGCGCCAAGAGACCCAGTACTTC.

V gene TRBV19 combines with J gene TRBJ1-5; no clear D. The CDR3 loop spans 14 amino acids. Germline lookup yields CDR1 LNHDA and CDR2 SQIVND (reference sequence). V lost 5 bases to trimming and J lost 0 bases, with 8 bases between them. The CDR3 spells CASSFGDSNQPQHF. CDR3 nucleotide sequence: TGTGCCAGTAGTTTCGGAGATAGCAATCAGCCCCAGCATTTT.

The chain employs TRBV7-9 and TRBJ2-1; 8 bases are a match to TRBD2. Per the germline V gene, CDR1 is SEHNR and CDR2 is FQNEAQ (reference sequence). This CDR3 is 15 amino acids long. Germline trimming cut 5 bases from V and 6 bases from J; bases unmatched to any gene: 9. This CDR3 is CASSPRGGLTNEQFF. DNA of the CDR3: TGTGCCAGCAGCCCTCGGGGGGGCCTCACCAATGAGCAGTTCTTC.

The chain recombines TRBV5-6 with TRBJ2-2; D is perhaps TRBD1 (7 bases). The CDR3 is 17 amino acids. V dropped 4 bases and J dropped 3 bases, with 19 bases sitting between them. Germline lookup yields CDR1 SGHDT and CDR2 YYEEEE. The CDR3 region is CASSQLAGQGDTGELFF. CDR3 sequence (DNA): TGTGCCAGCAGCCAATTGGCGGGGCAGGGGGACACCGGGGAGCTGTTTTTT.

V is TRBV5-1 and J is TRBJ2-1; a weak D match, TRBD1 (6 bases). The CDR3 sequence is 13 residues long. Germline V gene data show CDR1 as SGHRS and CDR2 as YFSETQ. Trimming cost V 7 bases and J 0 bases, with 8 bases left between them. The CDR3 region has the DNA TGCGCCAGCCGGGACAACTCCTACAATGAGCAGTTCTTC. Encoded protein: CASRDNSYNEQFF.

The CDR3 sequence is CASSLWTVMNTEAFF. Here the CDR3 DNA reads TGTGCCAGCAGTTTATGGACCGTCATGAACACTGAAGCTTTCTTT. J is TRBJ1-1 and V is TRBV28; D gene ambiguous. The CDR3 runs to 15 residues. Between the trimmed V and J ends, which lost 0 bases and 0 bases, there was a span of 8 bases. Germline values: CDR1 MDHEN, CDR2 SYDVKM.